This T cell receptor beta chain appears in the sequencing data of a study of T cells in Graves' hyperthyroidism and ophthalmopathy. Study-level findings and limits: Prediction of ophthalmopathy progression came a median roughly 6.6 months pre-onset. From stable hyperthyroidism, ophthalmopathy was separated by a 13 V-J model. Researchers found most expanded thyroid clonotypes above 0.001 in blood as well.

This clonotype was picked up a small number of times. The antigen is undetermined. For the diagnoses, clinical symptoms, serum thyroxine and TRAb, thyroid ultrasound and orbital computed tomography were used. TCR beta CDR3 regions were amplified from RNA. With the HTBI primer set, the TCR CDR3 went through a first round of RT-PCR. MiXCR, applied by TCRdb to the multiplex PCR reads, yields one record per CDR3 protein. In the table there are some 600,000 distinct CDR3 sequences, around 14% of which are singletons. Germline CDR1 SEHNR, CDR2 FQNEAQ (reference sequence). Trimming at V came to 5 bases and at J to 4 bases, leaving 9 bases not matched to a gene. The CDR3 extends over 16 amino acids.

The rearrangement joins TRBV7-9 to TRBJ2-2, with TRBD1 identical over 8 bases. The origin of this receptor is a woman aged 25-40 years with Graves' hyperthyroidism that later progressed to Graves' ophthalmopathy. Sequences were obtained from blood. CDR3 sequence (DNA): TGTGCCAGCAGCCTCCCAGGACAGGGATTCACCGGGGAGCTGTTTTTT. Translation gives CASSLPGQGFTGELFF.